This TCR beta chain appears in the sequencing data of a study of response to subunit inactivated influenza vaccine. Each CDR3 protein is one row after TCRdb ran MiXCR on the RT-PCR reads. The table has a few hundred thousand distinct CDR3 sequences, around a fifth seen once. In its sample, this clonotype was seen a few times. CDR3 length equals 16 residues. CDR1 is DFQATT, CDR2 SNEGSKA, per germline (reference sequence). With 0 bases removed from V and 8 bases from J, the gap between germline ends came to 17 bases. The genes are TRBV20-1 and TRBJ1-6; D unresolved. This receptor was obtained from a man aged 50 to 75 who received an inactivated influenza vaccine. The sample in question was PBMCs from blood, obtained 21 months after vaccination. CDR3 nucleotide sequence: TGCAGTGCTAGAGATCCTCAGACTGCGTCGGATTCACCCCTCCACTTT. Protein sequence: CSARDPQTASDSPLHF.